The text below deals with one TCR beta chain. As processed by the authors: The assay estimated nucleated cells by amplifying reference gene primers. Some clones are missing from TCRdb's copy, which holds only in-frame ones; the method was immunoSEQ multiplex PCR. V and J calls and clone size are given by that table; D and trimming were obtained from the DNA. The table lists roughly 190,000 clones, over 75% of them singletons. The data were obtained in a study of blood T cell repertoires in COVID-19. As for the study in general: COVID-19 samples collected from the United States, Italy and Spain covered acute and convalescent phases. PBMCs, B-cell-depleted T cells, or T cells provided the cDNA or gDNA that made up the material.

This CDR3 comprises 13 residues. V lost 4 bases to trimming and J lost 0 bases, with 7 bases between them. Germline values: CDR1 SGHDN, CDR2 FVKESK. This chain connects TRBV14 to TRBJ2-7; D unclear. The material sequenced was peripheral blood. The TCR originated in a woman aged 40 to 50 who had recovered from COVID-19. The CDR3 coding sequence is TGTGCCAGCAGCCCCGCGGCCTCCTACGAGCAGTACTTC. Residues: CASSPAASYEQYF.